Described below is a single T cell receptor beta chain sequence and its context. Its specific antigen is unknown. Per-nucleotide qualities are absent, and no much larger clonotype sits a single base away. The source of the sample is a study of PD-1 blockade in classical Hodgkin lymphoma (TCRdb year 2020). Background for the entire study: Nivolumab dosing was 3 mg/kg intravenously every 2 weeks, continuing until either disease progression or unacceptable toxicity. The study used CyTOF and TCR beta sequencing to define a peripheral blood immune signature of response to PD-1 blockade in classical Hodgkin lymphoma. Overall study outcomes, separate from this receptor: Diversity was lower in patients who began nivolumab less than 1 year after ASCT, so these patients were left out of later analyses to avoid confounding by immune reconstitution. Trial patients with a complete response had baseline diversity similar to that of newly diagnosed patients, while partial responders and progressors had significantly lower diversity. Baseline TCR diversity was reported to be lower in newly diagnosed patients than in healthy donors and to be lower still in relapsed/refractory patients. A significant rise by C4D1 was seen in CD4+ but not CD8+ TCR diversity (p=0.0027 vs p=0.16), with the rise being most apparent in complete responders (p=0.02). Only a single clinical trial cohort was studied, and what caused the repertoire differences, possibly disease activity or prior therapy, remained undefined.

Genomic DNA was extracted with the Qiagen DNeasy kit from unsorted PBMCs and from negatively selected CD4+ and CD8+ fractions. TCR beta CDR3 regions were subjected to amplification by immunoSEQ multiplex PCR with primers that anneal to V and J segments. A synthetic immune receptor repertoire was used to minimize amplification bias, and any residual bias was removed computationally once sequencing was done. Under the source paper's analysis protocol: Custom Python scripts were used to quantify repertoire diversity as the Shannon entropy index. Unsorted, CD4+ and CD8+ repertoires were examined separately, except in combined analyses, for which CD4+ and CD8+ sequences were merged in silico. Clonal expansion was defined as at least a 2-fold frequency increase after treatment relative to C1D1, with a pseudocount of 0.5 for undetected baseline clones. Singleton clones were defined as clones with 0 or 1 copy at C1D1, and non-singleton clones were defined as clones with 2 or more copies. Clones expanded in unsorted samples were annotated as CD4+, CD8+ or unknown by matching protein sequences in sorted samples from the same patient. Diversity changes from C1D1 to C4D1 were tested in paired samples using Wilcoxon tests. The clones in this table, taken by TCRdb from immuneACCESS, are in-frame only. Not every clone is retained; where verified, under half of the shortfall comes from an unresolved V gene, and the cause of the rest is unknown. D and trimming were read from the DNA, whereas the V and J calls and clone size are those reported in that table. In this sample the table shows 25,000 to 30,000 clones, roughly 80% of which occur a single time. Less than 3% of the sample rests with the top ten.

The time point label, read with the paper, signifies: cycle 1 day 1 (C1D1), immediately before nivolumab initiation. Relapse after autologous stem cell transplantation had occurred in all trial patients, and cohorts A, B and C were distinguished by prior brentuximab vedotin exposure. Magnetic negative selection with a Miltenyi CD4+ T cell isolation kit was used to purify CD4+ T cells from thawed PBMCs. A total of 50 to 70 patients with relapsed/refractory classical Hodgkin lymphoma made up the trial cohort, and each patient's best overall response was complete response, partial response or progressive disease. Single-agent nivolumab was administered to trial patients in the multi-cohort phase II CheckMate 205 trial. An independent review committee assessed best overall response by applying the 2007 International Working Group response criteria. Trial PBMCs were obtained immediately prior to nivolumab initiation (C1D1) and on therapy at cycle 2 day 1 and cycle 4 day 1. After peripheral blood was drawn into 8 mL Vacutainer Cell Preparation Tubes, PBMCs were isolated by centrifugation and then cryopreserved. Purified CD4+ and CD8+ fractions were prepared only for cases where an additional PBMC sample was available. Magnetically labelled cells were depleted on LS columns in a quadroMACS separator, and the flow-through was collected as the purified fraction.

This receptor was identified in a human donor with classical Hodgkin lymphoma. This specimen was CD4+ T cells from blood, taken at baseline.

The DNA sequence is TGTGCCAGCAGCAAACATCCCACCGGGGAGCTGTTTTTT. The encoded protein is CASSKHPTGELFF. The rearranged chain carries TRBV7-2 and TRBJ2-2; the D gene lacks a confident call. The CDR3 measures 13 amino acids from cysteine to phenylalanine. The only DNA kept is the CDR3, 39 bases in frame from the first base. The junction carries 8 bases between V and J, which are trimmed by 5 bases and 4 bases respectively. For CDR1 and CDR2, the germline V gene lists SGHTA and FQGNSA.